A selection of T cell receptor beta chains follows, all from one sample in a study of vaccination effects on CD4 cells after COVID-19. No antigen has been identified for these receptors. This table comes from immunoSEQ multiplex PCR, and its TCRdb copy is limited to in-frame clones, with some not included. The repertoire consists of 50,000 or so clones, with 75% to 85% occurring once and the leading ten covering 6%. This material consisted of CD4+ T cells from PBMCs cultured with HCoV-OC43 spike peptides, taken before COVID-19 vaccination. The receptor source for this set is a human donor who received a COVID-19 vaccine. Each CDR3 is given with its conserved first and last residue. The order of the fields is J gene, V gene, clone size, D gene, CDR3 protein, CDR3 DNA. A D gene is named only where the DNA matches it firmly. Clone size appears in some rows only: once, few, many, or a class for an expanded clone.

>TRBJ1-3|TRBV21-1|NA|NA
CASSKVSDFSGNTIYF
TGTGCCAGCAGCAAAGTATCGGACTTCTCTGGAAACACCATATATTTT
>TRBJ1-2|TRBV6-5|once|TRBD1
CASSYSGQPGARGYTF
TGTGCCAGCAGTTACTCGGGACAGCCTGGCGCAAGGGGCTACACCTTC
>TRBJ1-1|TRBV2|NA|TRBD1
CASVSRGLNTEAFF
TGTGCCAGTGTCTCCAGGGGGCTGAACACTGAAGCTTTCTTT
>TRBJ2-5|TRBV5-1|NA|NA
CASSLLSQETQYF
TGCGCCAGCAGCTTGCTGTCCCAAGAGACCCAGTACTTC
>TRBJ1-2|TRBV7-9|NA|NA
CASSSRAPNYGYTF
TGTGCCAGCAGCTCGAGGGCGCCAAACTATGGCTACACCTTC
>TRBJ1-3|TRBV24-1|NA|NA
CATSDLFSRTGNTIYF
TGTGCCACCAGTGATTTGTTCTCACGGACTGGAAACACCATATATTTT
>TRBJ1-2|TRBV14|NA|TRBD1
CASSQDPLRQGGRGGYTF
TGTGCCAGCAGCCAAGACCCCCTCCGACAGGGAGGGAGGGGAGGCTACACCTTC
>TRBJ1-1|TRBV5-4|NA|NA
CASSLVSGNTEAFF
TGTGCCAGCAGCTTGGTATCGGGGAACACTGAAGCTTTCTTT
>TRBJ1-2|TRBV5-4|NA|NA
CASSLWVVPGVGYTF
TGTGCCAGCAGCTTGTGGGTAGTCCCGGGGGTTGGCTACACCTTC
>TRBJ1-1|TRBV2|NA|NA
CASSEHSGTEAFF
TGTGCCAGCAGTGAACATAGTGGGACTGAAGCTTTCTTT
>TRBJ1-2|TRBV9|NA|TRBD1
CASSVGQGAYGYTF
TGTGCCAGCAGCGTAGGGCAGGGGGCCTATGGCTACACCTTC
>TRBJ1-3|TRBV6-6|NA|NA
CASSYAPESSGNTIYF
TGTGCCAGCAGTTACGCCCCGGAGAGCTCTGGAAACACCATATATTTT
>TRBJ2-3|TRBV7-2|NA|TRBD2
CASSLGGVSDTQYF
TGTGCCAGCAGCTTGGGAGGGGTCTCAGATACGCAGTATTTT
>TRBJ2-2|TRBV29-1|NA|TRBD2
CSVDIAGGHTGELFF
TGCAGCGTTGACATAGCGGGGGGTCACACCGGGGAGCTGTTTTTT
>TRBJ1-2|TRBV9|NA|NA
CASSGAGTIYGYTF
TGTGCCAGCAGCGGTGCTGGGACCATCTATGGCTACACCTTC
>TRBJ2-3|TRBV18|NA|TRBD2
CASSPPSRAGGTTDTQYF
TGTGCCAGCTCACCACCGTCCCGAGCGGGGGGGACCACAGATACGCAGTATTTT
>TRBJ2-3|TRBV24-1|NA|TRBD1
CATSDAGGTTDTQYF
TGTGCCACCAGTGACGCAGGGGGCACCACAGATACGCAGTATTTT
>TRBJ2-3|TRBV7-2|few|TRBD2
CASSPGGLAGIDTQYF
TGTGCCAGCAGCCCGGGGGGGCTAGCGGGGATAGATACGCAGTATTTT
>TRBJ2-5|TRBV18|NA|NA
CASSPVTETQYF
TGTGCCAGCTCACCAGTAACGGAGACCCAGTACTTC
>TRBJ2-5|TRBV5-1|NA|TRBD1
CASSQQGDGAQYF
TGCGCCAGCAGCCAACAGGGGGATGGGGCCCAGTACTTC
>TRBJ2-1|TRBV5-1|NA|TRBD2
CASSSTSGRSYNEQFF
TGCGCCAGCAGCTCGACTAGCGGCCGCTCCTACAATGAGCAGTTCTTC
>TRBJ1-1|TRBV7-2|NA|NA
CASRLQRSGTEAFF
TGTGCCAGCAGGCTACAGCGGTCGGGCACTGAAGCTTTCTTT
>TRBJ1-4|TRBV5-1|few|NA
CASSLGGGSEKLFF
TGCGCCAGCAGCTTGGGAGGAGGGAGTGAAAAACTGTTTTTT
>TRBJ2-1|TRBV27|NA|TRBD2
CASSLGSRGAGSSYNEQFF
TGTGCCAGCAGTTTAGGTTCCCGGGGAGCGGGGAGCTCCTACAATGAGCAGTTCTTC
>TRBJ2-1|TRBV19|NA|TRBD2
CASSIGTSGFGKGEQFF
TGTGCCAGTAGTATCGGGACTAGCGGGTTTGGTAAGGGTGAGCAGTTCTTC
>TRBJ1-1|TRBV6-5|NA|NA
CASSYSRYRVNTEAFF
TGTGCCAGCAGTTATTCTAGATACAGGGTTAACACTGAAGCTTTCTTT
>TRBJ1-2|TRBV24-1|NA|NA
CATSASDYGYTF
TGTGCCACCAGTGCCTCGGACTATGGCTACACCTTC
>TRBJ1-4|TRBV2|NA|NA
CASNRQGTVATNEKLFF
TGTGCCAGCAATCGGCAGGGGACGGTTGCAACTAATGAAAAACTGTTTTTT
>TRBJ1-5|TRBV6-1|NA|NA
CASSEGTGYNQPQHF
TGTGCCAGCAGTGAAGGTACAGGGTACAATCAGCCCCAGCATTTT
>TRBJ2-1|TRBV14|NA|NA
CASSQGNSYNEQFF
TGTGCCAGCAGCCAAGGTAACTCCTACAATGAGCAGTTCTTC
>TRBJ2-5|TRBV14|NA|NA
CASSLRRTREETQYF
TGTGCCAGCAGCCTGCGTCGCACCAGAGAGGAGACCCAGTACTTC
>TRBJ2-2|TRBV9|NA|TRBD2
CASSPSPTLAGGRRPGELFF
TGTGCCAGCAGTCCTTCCCCCACCCTAGCGGGGGGGCGTAGGCCCGGGGAGCTGTTTTTT
>TRBJ1-1|TRBV29-1|NA|NA
CSVEEAGNTEAFF
TGCAGCGTTGAAGAAGCAGGGAACACTGAAGCTTTCTTT
>TRBJ2-2|TRBV9|NA|TRBD1
CASSAGTANTGELFF
TGTGCCAGCAGCGCAGGGACAGCGAACACCGGGGAGCTGTTTTTT
>TRBJ1-3|TRBV7-9|NA|NA
CASSADGLSGNTIYF
TGTGCCAGCAGCGCGGACGGCCTCTCTGGAAACACCATATATTTT
>TRBJ2-1|TRBV7-2|NA|TRBD2
CASSLIGGGDGEQFF
TGTGCCAGCAGCTTAATAGGCGGGGGGGATGGTGAGCAGTTCTTC
>TRBJ2-5|TRBV29-1|NA|NA
CSAVGLQETQYF
TGCAGCGCCGTCGGGTTGCAAGAGACCCAGTACTTC
>TRBJ2-5|TRBV12-1|NA|NA
CASSPRDRGETQYF
TGTGCCAGCAGCCCCCGGGACAGGGGAGAGACCCAGTACTTC
>TRBJ1-2|TRBV28|few|NA
CASSQQGPYGYTF
TGTGCCAGCAGCCAACAGGGCCCCTATGGCTACACCTTC
>TRBJ2-6|TRBV9|NA|TRBD1
CASSVAPQGAGANVLTF
TGTGCCAGCAGCGTAGCTCCCCAGGGGGCTGGGGCCAACGTCCTGACTTTC
>TRBJ2-3|TRBV2|NA|TRBD1
CASSTGADTQYF
TGTGCCAGCAGTACAGGGGCAGATACGCAGTATTTT
>TRBJ1-1|TRBV19|NA|NA
CASSIPAGVNTEAFF
TGTGCCAGTAGTATCCCGGCAGGGGTGAATACTGAAGCTTTCTTT
>TRBJ2-2|TRBV27|NA|TRBD1
CASSSNPGQGVYTGELFF
TGTGCCAGCAGTTCCAATCCTGGACAGGGAGTTTACACCGGGGAGCTGTTTTTT
>TRBJ2-5|TRBV12-3/TRBV12-4|NA|NA
CASSLKGTETQYF
TGTGCCAGCAGTTTAAAGGGGACGGAGACCCAGTACTTC
>TRBJ1-1|TRBV20-1|NA|NA
CSASHNTEAFF
TGCAGTGCTAGTCACAACACTGAAGCTTTCTTT
>TRBJ1-1|TRBV27|NA|NA
CASRTGNTEAFF
TGTGCCAGCAGGACCGGGAACACTGAAGCTTTCTTT
>TRBJ2-3|TRBV5-1|NA|NA
CASSTAYSTDTQYF
TGCGCCAGCAGTACAGCTTATAGCACAGATACGCAGTATTTT
>TRBJ2-5|TRBV7-7|NA|NA
CASSLGPSGTQYF
TGTGCCAGCAGCTTAGGCCCCTCCGGGACCCAGTACTTC